A selection of T cell receptor beta chains follows, all from one sample in a study of Graves' ophthalmopathy and Graves' hyperthyroidism. Using its own MiXCR run on the multiplex PCR reads, TCRdb lists one record per CDR3 protein. Among fewer than 400,000 distinct CDR3 sequences listed, roughly 18% were seen once. Sequencing was done on a sample of peripheral blood. All receptors come from a woman aged 18-30 years with Graves' ophthalmopathy. The CDR3 runs from the conserved cysteine through the conserved F or W. The D gene is left open where the match is weak. Rows give clone size only sometimes, using once, few, many, or a class for an expanded clone.

cdr3_aa | cdr3_nt | d_call | v_call | clone_size | j_call
CASSFSPVETQYF | TGTGCCAGCAGCTTCTCGCCAGTGGAGACCCAGTACTTC | . | TRBV7-2 | . | TRBJ2-5
CASSYQQGNTEAFF | TGTGCCAGCAGTTACCAACAGGGGAACACTGAAGCTTTCTTT | . | TRBV6-2/TRBV6-3 | few | TRBJ1-1
CSARYQETQYF | TGCAGTGCCCGTTATCAAGAGACCCAGTACTTC | . | TRBV20-1 | many | TRBJ2-5
CSVAGGGETQYF | TGCAGCGTTGCAGGGGGTGGAGAGACCCAGTACTTC | TRBD1 | TRBV29-1 | many | TRBJ2-5
CASSSARWAGRNYEQYF | TGTGCCAGCAGTTCTGCGAGGTGGGCAGGTAGGAACTACGAGCAGTACTTC | . | TRBV6-5 | many | TRBJ2-7
CASSYSGLWPHEQYF | TGTGCCAGCAGTTACTCAGGGTTGTGGCCCCACGAGCAGTACTTC | . | TRBV6-5 | . | TRBJ2-7
CSARDPSGRGGGTYEQYF | TGCAGTGCTAGAGACCCTTCAGGGAGGGGCGGGGGCACCTACGAGCAGTACTTC | . | TRBV20-1 | many | TRBJ2-7
CASSLDMAANYGYTF | TGCGCCAGCAGCTTGGATATGGCAGCTAACTATGGCTACACCTTC | . | TRBV5-1 | many | TRBJ1-2
CASSDGSGEETQYF | TGTGCCAGCAGTGATGGTTCGGGAGAAGAGACCCAGTACTTC | . | TRBV6-1 | . | TRBJ2-5
CASSPGGTETQYF | TGCGCCAGCAGCCCTGGAGGGACGGAGACCCAGTACTTC | . | TRBV5-1 | many | TRBJ2-5
CASRTGTTITGELFF | TGTGCCAGCAGGACCGGGACAACTATCACCGGGGAGCTGTTTTTT | . | TRBV12-3/TRBV12-4 | many | TRBJ2-2
CASSASPGTGNYGYTF | TGTGCCAGCAGTGCTTCTCCCGGGACGGGAAACTATGGCTACACCTTC | . | TRBV6-2/TRBV6-3 | many | TRBJ1-2
CAAHGETQYF | TGTGCCGCCCATGGGGAGACCCAGTACTTC | . | TRBV30 | many | TRBJ2-5
CASSFKGLGYTF | TGTGCCAGCAGTTTTAAGGGCCTGGGCTACACCTTC | . | TRBV28 | once | TRBJ1-2
CSVGTGTVYEQYF | TGCAGCGTCGGGACCGGGACAGTCTACGAGCAGTACTTC | TRBD1 | TRBV29-1 | . | TRBJ2-7
CASSYRSREETQYF | TGTGCCAGCAGTTACAGGAGCAGGGAAGAGACCCAGTACTTC | . | TRBV6-5 | few | TRBJ2-5
CASSQGFQREGSYEQYF | TGTGCCAGCAGCCAAGGCTTCCAGAGGGAGGGCTCCTACGAGCAGTACTTC | TRBD2 | TRBV4-2 | many | TRBJ2-7
CASSLARLGLGRGYEQYF | TGTGCCAGCAGCTTAGCGCGGTTAGGGTTAGGACGGGGGTACGAGCAGTACTTC | . | TRBV7-2 | many | TRBJ2-7
CASSRPGAETQYF | TGTGCCAGCAGCCGTCCGGGGGCAGAGACCCAGTACTTC | . | TRBV5-6 | many | TRBJ2-5
CASSLGQDAEAFF | TGTGCCAGCAGTTTAGGCCAGGATGCTGAAGCTTTCTTT | . | TRBV12-3/TRBV12-4 | . | TRBJ1-1
CASSESGRVGETQYF | TGTGCCAGCAGTGAATCGGGCAGGGTGGGAGAGACCCAGTACTTC | . | TRBV25-1 | many | TRBJ2-5
CAWSVTLNTEAFF | TGTGCCTGGAGTGTGACATTGAACACTGAAGCTTTCTTT | . | TRBV30 | many | TRBJ1-1
CASSLNGGRETQYF | TGTGCCAGCAGCTTAAATGGGGGAAGGGAGACCCAGTACTTC | . | TRBV7-2 | many | TRBJ2-5
CASSPKTGWFANYGYTF | TGTGCCAGCAGTCCGAAGACAGGGTGGTTCGCTAACTATGGCTACACCTTC | TRBD1 | TRBV28 | many | TRBJ1-2